This T cell receptor (beta chain) was profiled in a study of T cells in Graves' hyperthyroidism and ophthalmopathy. Study-level information: The authors collected peripheral blood at initial diagnosis, before any treatment.

V gave up 5 bases and J gave up 4 bases, with 21 bases separating them. The CDR3 is 15 amino acids. Germline CDR1 is DFQATT and CDR2 is SNEGSKA (reference sequence). Amplification targeted TCR beta CDR3 regions from RNA transcripts. In the first-round RT-PCR of the TCR CDR3, the HTBI primer set was used. A single record per CDR3 protein comes from TCRdb applying MiXCR to the multiplex PCR reads. Among hundreds of thousands of distinct CDR3 sequences, around 15% were seen once, and the ten largest hold 3% to 4.5%. The authors took PBMCs from 10 ml fresh peripheral blood. The V gene is TRBV20-1, the J gene TRBJ2-7; D may be TRBD2 (5 bases). The sequence was collected from a woman aged 30 to 39 with Graves' hyperthyroidism. The sequencing sample was made of blood. CDR3: CSASLQAAYFYEQYF. Written as DNA, the CDR3 is TGCAGTGCTTCCCTCCAAGCGGCCTATTTTTACGAGCAGTACTTC.